These 8 T cell receptor beta chains were sequenced from one sample in a study of cytomegalovirus exposure and HLA in healthy donors. The PCR made use of 60 Vbeta and 13 Jbeta primers. Some clones are missing from TCRdb's copy, which holds only in-frame ones; the method was immunoSEQ multiplex PCR. The sample has approximately 150,000 clones; approximately 80% are singletons. Sequences were obtained from PBMCs. The origin of the receptors is a woman aged 45 to 65 in good health and CMV-seronegative.

In its sample, this clone was seen once. This chain uses TRBV6-5 with TRBJ1-1, with a possible D match to TRBD1 (5 bases). Trimming removed 0 bases at V and 1 base at J, with 9 bases between. This CDR3 region has 15 residues. Per germline, CDR1 MNHEY and CDR2 SVGAGI. In DNA form, the CDR3 reads TGTGCCAGCAGTTACTCGCCCAGGGCGAACACTGAAGCTTTCTTT. Its protein is CASSYSPRANTEAFF.

The rearrangement links TRBV7-9 to TRBJ1-2, with 10 nucleotides matching TRBD1. Germline V gene sequence: CDR1 SEHNR, CDR2 FQNEAQ (reference sequence). This CDR3 comprises 14 residues. V shed 5 bases and J 7 bases; nucleotides not matched to a gene: 7. CDR3 in DNA: TGTGCCAGCAGCATCCGACAGGGGGCCGGTGGCTACACCTTC. Amino acid sequence: CASSIRQGAGGYTF.

The rearrangement links TRBV18 to TRBJ2-4, with D tentatively TRBD2 (6 bases). Germline V gene sequence: CDR1 KGHSH, CDR2 LQKENI. CDR3 length: 16 residues. Between the trimmed V and J ends, which lost 6 bases and 0 bases, there was a span of 15 bases. Here the CDR3 DNA reads TGTGCCAGCTCCCCGCTAGCGACTCTAGCCAAAAACATTCAGTACTTC. Protein sequence: CASSPLATLAKNIQYF.

This clone was picked up a small number of times. V usage is TRBV4-3 and J usage is TRBJ1-1; the D gene is possibly TRBD1 (6 bases). This CDR3 region has 15 residues. Germline CDR1 is LGHNA and CDR2 is YSLEER. Trimming cost V 1 base and J 3 bases, with 12 bases left between them. CDR3 sequence reads: CASSQGTEGDTEAFF. The DNA of the CDR3 is TGCGCCAGCAGCCAAGGCACAGAGGGGGACACTGAAGCTTTCTTT.

This clone was counted a single time. Germline and junction disagree at one end, which may indicate a read error. This rearrangement joins TRBV5-4 to TRBJ1-2; weak D call: TRBD1 (6 bases). The CDR3 sequence is 13 residues long. Germline V gene lookup returns CDR1 SGHNT and CDR2 YYREEE (reference sequence). The CDR3 DNA is TGTGCCAGCAGCTTGCAGGACAGACCTCCCGTGGGCTTC. As protein: CASSLQDRPPVGF.

This clone was found once. V and J are TRBV5-5 and TRBJ2-3, with 8 bases fitting TRBD1. With V trimmed by 3 bases and J by 2 bases, 8 bases remained unmatched. The CDR3 has 16 residues. Germline values: CDR1 SGHKS, CDR2 YYEKEE (reference sequence). This CDR3 is CASSSRTGLITDTQYF. CDR3 bases: TGTGCCAGCAGCTCAAGGACAGGGCTCATCACAGATACGCAGTATTTT.

The chain recombines TRBV7-2 with TRBJ2-5, with 8 positions matching TRBD2. The CDR3 extends over 15 amino acids. Losses at the gene ends were 4 bases for V and 5 bases for J; bases not matched to a gene: 9. CDR1 is SGHTA and CDR2 is FQGNSA in the germline V gene. The CDR3 loop is CASSSQAGAGETQYF. The CDR3 DNA is TGTGCCAGCAGCTCCCAAGCGGGAGCAGGGGAGACCCAGTACTTC.

The V and J genes are TRBV5-1 and TRBJ1-1; 7 bases are a match to TRBD1. V was clipped by 3 bases and J by 1 base; unmatched bases: 9. The germline gives CDR1 SGHRS, CDR2 YFSETQ. The CDR3 length is 16 residues. The CDR3 loop is CASSSVYRGRNTEAFF. CDR3 in DNA: TGCGCCAGCAGCTCCGTTTACAGGGGACGGAACACTGAAGCTTTCTTT.